The following is a TCR delta chain sequence with its context. The antigen is undetermined. With only one base between it and a far larger clone, this is likely a read error. The sample contains more than one DNA sequence encoding this CDR3. This entry belongs to a study of γδ T cells in repeated Plasmodium falciparum infection. Looking at the study overall: Over about 600 days, donors received four mosquito-bite P. falciparum NF54 infections. General study findings and limits: Many TCRgamma sequences overlapped between individuals in stable Vgamma9/Vdelta2+ repertoires.

TCRdb reprocessed the multiplex PCR reads using CATT. The sample records tens of thousands of delta-chain clones, about 1.5% being singletons. The CDR3 spans 14 residues. The V gene's germline CDR1 is TSWWSYY and CDR2 QGS. Unmatched junction bases numbered 7, after V lost 9 bases and J lost 0 bases. Flow sorting of PBMC yielded separate Vgamma9/Vdelta2+ and Vdelta2-negative gammadelta T cell populations for bulk repertoire analysis. The genes are TRDV1 and TRDJ1; 7 bases fit TRDD3. Germline matching of the DNA provided the J gene here, since TCRdb leaves it blank. The sample consisted of gamma-delta T cells from blood. The sequence was collected from a pool of human donors (malaria-infected and uninfected, not separated). The DNA for the CDR3 is TGTGCTCTCGTCTGGGGGGCGCACACCGATAAACTCATCTTT. It encodes CALVWGAHTDKLIF.